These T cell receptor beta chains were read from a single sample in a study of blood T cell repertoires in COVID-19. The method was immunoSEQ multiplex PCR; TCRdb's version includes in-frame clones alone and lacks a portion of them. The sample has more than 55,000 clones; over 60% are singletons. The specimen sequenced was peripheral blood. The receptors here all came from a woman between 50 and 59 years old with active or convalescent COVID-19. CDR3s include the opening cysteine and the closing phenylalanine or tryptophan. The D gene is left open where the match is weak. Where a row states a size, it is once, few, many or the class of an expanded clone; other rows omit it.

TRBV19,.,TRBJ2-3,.,CASSIPGGTDTQYF,TGTGCCAGTAGTATTCCCGGGGGCACAGATACGCAGTATTTT
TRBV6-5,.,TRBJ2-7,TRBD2,CASSYSRGFYEQYF,TGTGCCAGCAGTTACTCGCGGGGGTTCTACGAGCAGTACTTC
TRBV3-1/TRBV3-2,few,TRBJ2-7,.,CASSRGPGEQYF,TGTGCCAGCAGCCGGGGCCCTGGAGAGCAGTACTTC
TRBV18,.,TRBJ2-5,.,CASSPSRGGETQYF,TGTGCCAGCTCACCCTCCAGAGGGGGAGAGACCCAGTACTTC
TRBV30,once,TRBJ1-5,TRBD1,CAWSVPGTGGQPQHF,TGTGCCTGGAGTGTACCCGGGACAGGGGGCCAGCCCCAGCATTTT
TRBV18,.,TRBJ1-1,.,CASSPSAGNTEAFF,TGTGCCAGCTCACCCTCGGCAGGGAACACTGAAGCTTTCTTT
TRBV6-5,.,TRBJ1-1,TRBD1,CASSPRQGPTEAFF,TGTGCCAGCAGCCCCAGACAGGGTCCCACTGAAGCTTTCTTT
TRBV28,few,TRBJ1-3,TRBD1,CASSHRDRVFPGNTIYF,TGTGCCAGCAGTCACCGGGACAGGGTCTTCCCTGGAAACACCATATATTTT
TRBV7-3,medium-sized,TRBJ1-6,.,CASSLTAGKESPLHF,TGTGCCAGCAGCTTAACGGCAGGGAAGGAATCACCCCTCCACTTT
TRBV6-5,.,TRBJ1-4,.,CASSYRRVMIEKLFF,TGTGCCAGCAGTTACCGCAGGGTGATGATTGAAAAACTGTTTTTT
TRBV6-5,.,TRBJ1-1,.,CASRREGVGTEAFF,TGTGCCAGCCGTCGGGAGGGGGTAGGCACTGAAGCTTTCTTT
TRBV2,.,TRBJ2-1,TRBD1,CASSGGQGPHNEQFF,TGTGCCAGCAGTGGGGGACAGGGTCCCCACAATGAGCAGTTCTTC
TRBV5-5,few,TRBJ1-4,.,CASSPRGGRDEKLFF,TGTGCCAGCAGCCCGCGGGGGGGGCGCGATGAAAAACTGTTTTTT
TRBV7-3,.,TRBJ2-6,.,CASSLKSFSGANVLTF,TGTGCCAGCAGCTTAAAAAGCTTCTCTGGGGCCAACGTCCTGACTTTC
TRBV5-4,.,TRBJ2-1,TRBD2,CASSLDAGALEEQFF,TGTGCCAGCAGCTTGGATGCGGGAGCCCTAGAAGAGCAGTTCTTC
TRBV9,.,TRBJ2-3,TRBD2,CASSATLAGRSPDTQYF,TGTGCCAGCAGCGCGACCCTAGCGGGGAGGTCCCCAGATACGCAGTATTTT
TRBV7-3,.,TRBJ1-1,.,CASSLQGTTEAFF,TGTGCCAGCAGCCTACAGGGCACCACTGAAGCTTTCTTT
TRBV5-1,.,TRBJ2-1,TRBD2,CASSLLAGYNEQFF,TGCGCCAGCAGCTTACTAGCGGGGTACAATGAGCAGTTCTTC
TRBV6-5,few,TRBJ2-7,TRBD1,CASSSRGRLEQYF,TGTGCCAGCAGTTCTAGGGGGCGGCTGGAGCAGTACTTC
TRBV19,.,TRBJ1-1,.,CASSGDLTGYSEAFF,TGTGCCAGTAGCGGAGATTTGACAGGATACTCTGAAGCTTTCTTT
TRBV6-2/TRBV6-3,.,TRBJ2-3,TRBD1,CASSYPPRDRADTQYF,TGTGCCAGCAGTTACCCACCCCGGGACAGGGCAGATACGCAGTATTTT
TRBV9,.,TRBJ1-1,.,CASSPQVGRISEAFF,TGTGCCAGCAGCCCGCAGGTAGGGAGGATCTCTGAAGCTTTCTTT
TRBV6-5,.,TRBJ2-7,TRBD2,CASSYTSGSYEQYF,TGTGCCAGCAGTTACACTAGCGGCTCCTACGAGCAGTACTTC
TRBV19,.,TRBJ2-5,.,CASSNSRETQYF,TGTGCCAGTAGTAATAGTAGAGAGACCCAGTACTTC
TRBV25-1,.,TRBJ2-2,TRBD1,CASSSQGAGTGELFF,TGTGCCAGCAGCTCACAGGGGGCAGGCACCGGGGAGCTGTTTTTT
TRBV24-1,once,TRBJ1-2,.,CATSVRGGYGYTF,TGTGCCACCAGTGTGAGAGGCGGCTATGGCTACACCTTC
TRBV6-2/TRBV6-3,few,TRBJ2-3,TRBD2,CASSYEASGSTDTQYF,TGTGCCAGCAGTTACGAGGCTAGCGGAAGCACAGATACGCAGTATTTT
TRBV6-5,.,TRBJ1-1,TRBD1,CASSYPPGGITEAFF,TGTGCCAGCAGTTACCCCCCAGGGGGCATCACTGAAGCTTTCTTT
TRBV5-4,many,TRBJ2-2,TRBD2,CASSPGTSGRKVGELFF,TGTGCCAGCAGCCCCGGGACTAGCGGAAGGAAAGTGGGGGAGCTGTTTTTT
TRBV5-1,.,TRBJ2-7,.,CASSRNRQEMEQYF,TGCGCCAGCAGCCGAAACCGACAGGAGATGGAGCAGTACTTC